This T cell receptor beta chain was retrieved from a study of T cells in localized non-small cell lung cancer (dated by TCRdb to about 2020). Background on the whole study: The study examined T cell repertoires in a few hundred patients with early-stage NSCLC and compared tumors with uninvolved tumor-adjacent lungs. The cohort comprised around 250 treatment-naïve NSCLC patients with resected, localized lung tumors. NSCLC patients had a mean age of around 61 years, and 129 were male and around 99 female. Study-level results and caveats: Because multi-region sequencing of the tumors was not done, intratumor heterogeneity could not be ruled out. Uninvolved tumor-adjacent lung showed the highest T cell clonality, higher than tumor, which suggests more focused antigenic responses in the uninvolved tumor-adjacent lung. Because the study design was exploratory, TCR variables were selected using unadjusted p-values without false-discovery rate correction. Longer overall survival was associated with higher T cell density in blood, whereas shorter survival was associated with higher clonality in adjacent lung. A median of 57 of the top 100 tumor clones were detected in paired uninvolved adjacent lung, and 25 to 35 of these tumor clones were also found among the top 100 clones of the paired uninvolved adjacent lung.

At diagnosis, peripheral blood, uninvolved tumor-adjacent lung and tumor were collected and were preserved as a mix of fresh-frozen and FFPE material. For TCR repertoire profiling, blood samples were analyzed as peripheral blood mononuclear cells. CDR1 is given as SQVTM and CDR2 as ANQGSEA, both from the germline V gene. The CDR3 starts with the cysteine, ends with the phenylalanine, and has 12 residues. The DNA shown is the 36-base CDR3, in frame from base 1. The trim is 5 bases for V and 3 bases for J, with a gap of 10 bases between the germline ends. TCR beta CDR3 regions were sequenced from DNA using the immunoSEQ Assay. On the authors' methods: To compute T cell density, TCR beta template counts were normalized to usable DNA, which was estimated by amplifying housekeeping genes. Using the preseqR package, richness was estimated by extrapolating to 120,000 templates for tissue samples and 400,000 templates for PBMC samples. Clonality was defined by subtracting Pielou's evenness from one. To identify tissue-enriched TCRs, differential abundance testing was run on productive amino-acid clonotypes with a minimum total count of 5 and an alpha of 0.1. The Jaccard Index and the Morisita Overlap Index were used to measure how much the repertoires overlapped between compartments. TCR beta CDR3s were clustered by GLIPH together with public tetramer-defined viral CDR3s, and at least three viral sequences plus V-gene enrichment were required for viral motifs. What TCRdb holds here is the immuneACCESS table cut down to in-frame rearrangements. Part of the clones is not present; checked against another copy, under half of the missing clones reflect an unresolved V gene, and the others are unexplained. Clonal size and the V and J genes are those of that table, whereas D and trimming came from the DNA. Here the sample has 20,000 to 30,000 clones; around 82% occur a single time. The ten largest account for more than 4.5% of the sample.

Note on this clone: There is no known antigen for this receptor. The record has no base qualities; no much larger clone is one base away.

Rearrangement joined TRBV29-1 to TRBJ1-2, and perhaps TRBD1 as D gene, on 5 matching bases. This clonotype was obtained from a man aged 40-75 years with stage II lung adenocarcinoma. Sequenced here: PBMCs, sampled before any cancer treatment. The DNA sequence follows: TGCAGCGTTAGGGGTTCGGACTATGGCTACACCTTC. It is translated as CSVRGSDYGYTF. Beyond the CDR3, the reference TRBV29-1 and TRBJ1-2 genes provide the residues; the full variable domain reads: SAVISQKPSRDICQRGTSLTIQCQVDSQVTMMFWYRQQPGQSLTLIATANQGSEATYESGFVIDKFPISRPNLTFSTLTVSNMSPEDSSIYLCSVRGSDYGYTFGSGTRLTVV.